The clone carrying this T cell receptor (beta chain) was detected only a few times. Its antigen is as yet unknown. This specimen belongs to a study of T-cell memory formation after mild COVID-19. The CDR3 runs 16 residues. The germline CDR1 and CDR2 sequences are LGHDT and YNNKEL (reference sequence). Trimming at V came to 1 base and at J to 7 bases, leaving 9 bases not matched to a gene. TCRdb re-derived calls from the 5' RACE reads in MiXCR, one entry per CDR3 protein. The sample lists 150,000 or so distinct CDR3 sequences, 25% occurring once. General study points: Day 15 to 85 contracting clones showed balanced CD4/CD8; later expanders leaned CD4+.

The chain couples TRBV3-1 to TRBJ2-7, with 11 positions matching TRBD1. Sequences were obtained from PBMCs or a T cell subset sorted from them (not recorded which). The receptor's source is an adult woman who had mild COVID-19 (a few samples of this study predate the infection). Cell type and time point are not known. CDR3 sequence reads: CASSQGLGTGGLEQYF. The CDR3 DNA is TGTGCCAGCAGCCAAGGATTAGGGACAGGGGGACTAGAGCAGTACTTC.